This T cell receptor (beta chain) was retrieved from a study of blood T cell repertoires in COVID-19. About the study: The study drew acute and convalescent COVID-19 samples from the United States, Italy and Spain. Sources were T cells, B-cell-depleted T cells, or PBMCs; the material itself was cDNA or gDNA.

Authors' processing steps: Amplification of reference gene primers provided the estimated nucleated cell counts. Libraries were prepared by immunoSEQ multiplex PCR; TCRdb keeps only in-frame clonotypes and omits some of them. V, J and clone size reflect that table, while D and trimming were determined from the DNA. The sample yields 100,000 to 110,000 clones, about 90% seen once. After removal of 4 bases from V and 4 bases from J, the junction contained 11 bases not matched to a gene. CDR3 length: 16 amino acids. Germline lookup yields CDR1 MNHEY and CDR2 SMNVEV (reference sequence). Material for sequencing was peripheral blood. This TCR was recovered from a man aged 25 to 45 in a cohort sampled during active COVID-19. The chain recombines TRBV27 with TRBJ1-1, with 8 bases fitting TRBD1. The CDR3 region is CASSSRTGILVTEAFF. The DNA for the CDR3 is TGTGCCAGCAGTTCCCGGACAGGGATATTAGTCACTGAAGCTTTCTTT.